This T cell receptor (beta chain) was captured by sequencing in a study of shared clonotypes between healthy human individuals. The wider study: Aged between 18 and 49, the donors were a couple of women and a few men.

Each sorted subset replicate got 200 ng genomic DNA, 30,000 or so genomes. Some clones are missing from TCRdb's copy, which holds only in-frame ones; the method was immunoSEQ multiplex PCR. The table includes some 2 million clones, about 95% detected once. CD45RO-negative cells were positively selected for CCR7, leaving out terminally differentiated effector memory CD45RA+ cells. Sequenced material: naive CD8+ T cells sorted from blood. This clonotype was obtained from a man between 18 and 29 years old in good health.

CDR3 protein: CAWIPGTGTSEQYF. DNA for the CDR3: TGTGCCTGGATTCCAGGGACAGGGACCTCCGAGCAGTACTTC. This sequence joins TRBV30 and TRBJ2-7; 9 bases fit TRBD1. With V trimmed by 4 bases and J by 6 bases, 10 bases remained unmatched. This CDR3 region has 14 residues. Looked up from germline, CDR1 is GTSNPN and CDR2 is SVGIG (reference sequence).